This entry lists 20 T cell receptor beta chains sequenced from one sample in a study of cytomegalovirus exposure and HLA in healthy donors. Primers included in the PCR were 60 Vbeta and 13 Jbeta primers. The assay was immunoSEQ multiplex PCR, and TCRdb's table has in-frame clones only and misses some. The sample's table shows 87,000 or so clones. The sequencing sample was made of PBMCs. Receptors originate from a man over 45 in good health and CMV-seropositive.

The chain employs TRBV28 and TRBJ1-2; 7 nucleotides match TRBD1. The junction had 6 bases not matched to a gene; V was cut back by 3 bases and J by 5 bases. The CDR3 contains 14 residues. CDR1 and CDR2 (germline): MDHEN, SYDVKM. In nucleotides, the CDR3 is TGTGCCAGCAGTTTTTTCGGGACAGCTTATGGCTACACCTTC. This sequence encodes CASSFFGTAYGYTF.

J is TRBJ1-2 and V is TRBV10-3; 8 nucleotides line up with TRBD1. The CDR3 sequence is 15 residues long. J was trimmed by 5 bases and V by 6 bases; bases with no gene match: 11. The germline V gene has CDR1 ENHRY and CDR2 SYGVKD. The CDR3 reads CAISAGTGPGYGYTF. The CDR3 nucleotides are TGTGCCATCAGCGCCGGGACAGGCCCAGGGTATGGCTACACCTTC.

This rearrangement joins TRBV6-5 to TRBJ2-2; D is perhaps TRBD1 (6 bases). CDR1 MNHEY and CDR2 SVGAGI come from the germline V gene. Trimming stripped 6 bases from V and 5 bases from J, with 16 bases between. The length of the CDR3 is 15 residues. CDR3 coding DNA: TGTGCCAGCAGACCCCTAGGGGGAGTAACCGGGGAGCTGTTTTTT. It codes for CASRPLGGVTGELFF.

The chain joins TRBV10-1 to TRBJ2-5, with 12 nucleotides matching TRBD2. The CDR3 is 15 amino acids. J was trimmed by 2 bases and V by 2 bases; bases with no gene match: 0. Germline CDR1 WNHNN, CDR2 SYGVQD (reference sequence). The CDR3 nucleotides are TGCGCCAGCAGTGAGGGACTAGCGGGGCAAGAGACCCAGTACTTC. Its translation is CASSEGLAGQETQYF.

The chain is built from TRBV6-6 and TRBJ1-5; TRBD1 matches at 8 bases. The V and J ends lost 4 bases and 7 bases, in that order; junction bases with no gene match: 3. Germline V gene sequence: CDR1 MNHNY, CDR2 SVGAGI (reference sequence). The CDR3 is made up of 13 amino acids. In DNA form, the CDR3 reads TGTGCCAGCAGTTCGACAGGGGACCAGCCCCAGCATTTT. As protein: CASSSTGDQPQHF.

The genes are TRBV2 and TRBJ1-4; 7 bases fit TRBD1. The trim removed 4 bases at V and 8 bases at J, leaving 10 bases unmatched. The CDR3 runs to 15 residues. Germline CDR1 is SNHLY and CDR2 is FYNNEI. CDR3 DNA sequence: TGTGCCAGCAGTGCCACAGGGGCGGCGCAGGAAAAACTGTTTTTT. Amino acids: CASSATGAAQEKLFF.

This rearrangement joins TRBV7-2 to TRBJ2-5; 8 positions match TRBD1. The CDR3 is 14 amino acids. CDR1 is SGHTA and CDR2 is FQGNSA in the germline V gene. The V and J ends lost 3 bases and 6 bases, in that order; junction bases with no gene match: 6. CDR3 nucleotide sequence: TGTGCCAGCAGCTTTAGGACAGGGCGGCAGACCCAGTACTTC. This codes for CASSFRTGRQTQYF.

This sequence joins TRBV5-6 and TRBJ2-7; no clear D. Per the germline V gene, CDR1 is SGHDT and CDR2 is YYEEEE. The CDR3 runs to 12 residues. Trimming took off 4 bases at V and 1 base at J, with 6 bases between the two ends. CDR3 residues: CASSRLSYEQYV. Written as DNA, the CDR3 is TGTGCCAGCAGCCGACTTTCCTACGAGCAGTACGTC.

The chain uses TRBV6-5 and TRBJ1-1, with D maybe TRBD1 (6 bases). The CDR3 consists of 12 residues. The ends were cut back, 6 bases at V and 1 base at J, with 6 bases in the middle. Germline CDR1 and CDR2: MNHEY and SVGAGI. This chain's CDR3 is CASRGQNTEAFF. As DNA, the CDR3 is TGTGCCAGCAGGGGACAGAACACTGAAGCTTTCTTT.

V and J are TRBV4-1 and TRBJ1-2; 7 nucleotides align to TRBD1. J was trimmed by 5 bases and V by 0 bases; bases with no gene match: 6. Germline V gene sequence: CDR1 MGHRA, CDR2 YSYEKL. The CDR3 consists of 15 residues. CDR3 sequence reads: CASSQDIETGYGYTF. CDR3 DNA sequence: TGCGCCAGCAGCCAAGATATCGAGACAGGGTATGGCTACACCTTC.

J is TRBJ1-1 and V is TRBV7-9; 8 bases agree with TRBD1. Germline V gives CDR1 SEHNR, CDR2 FQNEAQ (reference sequence). Trimming cost V 4 bases and J 6 bases; bases outside gene matches: 4. The CDR3 covers 13 residues. The CDR3 coding sequence is TGTGCCAGCAGCTGGACAGGGTACCCTGAAGCTTTCTTT. Translating it yields CASSWTGYPEAFF. Filled out from reference TRBV7-9 and TRBJ1-1, the complete variable domain reads DTGVSQNPRHKITKRGQNVTFRCDPISEHNRLYWYRQTLGQGPEFLTYFQNEAQLEKSRLLSDRFSAERPKGSFSTLEIQRTEQGDSAMYLCASSWTGYPEAFFGQGTRLTVV.

Worth noting for this clone: The germline gene is not matched at one end of the junction; a read error may be the cause. The chain joins TRBV7-7 to TRBJ2-1; no clear D. This CDR3 comprises 14 residues. From germline, CDR1 is SSHAT and CDR2 FNYEAQ (reference sequence). The CDR3 loop reads CASSPLLLENEQFF. CDR3 DNA: TGTGCTAGCAGCCCCCTCCTCCTTGAGAATGAGCAGTTCTTC.

The chain recombines TRBV7-8 with TRBJ1-1; D may be TRBD1 (6 bases). Germline CDR1 SGHVS, CDR2 FQNEAQ. The CDR3 extends over 15 amino acids. The V end lost 0 bases, the J end lost 4 bases, and 12 bases lay between the germline ends. This CDR3 is CASSLASQGSTEAFF. The CDR3 DNA sequence: TGTGCCAGCAGCTTAGCATCACAGGGTAGCACTGAAGCTTTCTTT.

The chain recombines TRBV6-6 with TRBJ1-2, with 7 bases identical to TRBD1. Germline V gene lookup returns CDR1 MNHNY and CDR2 SVGAGI (reference sequence). The V gene end was trimmed by 10 bases and the J gene end by 5 bases; junction bases not matched to a gene: 10. The CDR3 has 13 residues. The DNA for the CDR3 is TGTGCCACCTCGACAGGGTTCTTTTATGGCTACACCTTC. Translating gives CATSTGFFYGYTF.

CDR3 coding DNA: TGTGCCAGCAGCTCGGGACAGGGGGTATATGGCTACACCTTC. Protein sequence: CASSSGQGVYGYTF. The chain uses TRBV5-8 and TRBJ1-2, with 11 positions matching TRBD1. With 3 bases clipped from V and 5 bases from J, the junction kept 3 bases outside the gene matches. CDR1 is SGHTS and CDR2 is YDEGEE in the germline V gene. The length of the CDR3 is 14 residues.

The rearrangement links TRBV4-2 to TRBJ1-1; possibly TRBD1 for D (5 bases). Germline CDR1 is LGHNA and CDR2 is YNFKEQ. The CDR3 spans 16 residues. Trimming stripped 2 bases from V and 1 base from J, with 14 bases between. The CDR3 DNA reads TGTGCCAGCAGCCAATTTAGGGGCAGGGAGAACACTGAAGCTTTCTTT. It translates to CASSQFRGRENTEAFF.

The chain combines TRBV27 with TRBJ2-5; a weak D match, TRBD1 (6 bases). Trimming removed 0 bases at V and 6 bases at J, with 8 bases between. From germline, CDR1 is MNHEY and CDR2 SMNVEV (reference sequence). The CDR3 contains 13 residues. The CDR3 loop is CASSLSQGKTQYF. CDR3 nucleotides: TGTGCCAGCAGTTTATCACAGGGCAAGACCCAGTACTTC.

The chain carries TRBV30 and TRBJ1-3; the D gene is possibly TRBD1 (5 bases). Germline V gene data show CDR1 as GTSNPN and CDR2 as SVGIG (reference sequence). CDR3 length equals 14 residues. Trimming took 0 bases from V and 2 from J, leaving 8 bases between them. CDR3: CAWSVIRAGNTIYF. CDR3 bases: TGTGCCTGGAGTGTGATCAGGGCTGGAAACACCATATATTTT.

J is TRBJ2-5 and V is TRBV7-9; no clear D. Germline V gene lookup returns CDR1 SEHNR and CDR2 FQNEAQ (reference sequence). V was shortened by 4 bases and J by 3 bases, with 6 bases between the two germline ends. The CDR3 has 12 amino acids. In nucleotides, the CDR3 is TGTGCCAGCAGCTGGGCGAAAGAGACCCAGTACTTC. As protein: CASSWAKETQYF.

V usage is TRBV12-5 and J usage is TRBJ2-7; 9 nucleotides align to TRBD1. Germline V gene lookup returns CDR1 LGHNT and CDR2 FRNRAP. The trim removed 5 bases at V and 2 bases at J, leaving 4 bases unmatched. The CDR3 is 14 amino acids. CDR3 in DNA: TGTGCTAGTGGTCCGACAGGGGGAACCTACGAGCAGTACTTC. This sequence encodes CASGPTGGTYEQYF.